One T cell receptor beta chain is described in this entry. Its antigen remains unidentified. This entry is derived from a study of PD-1 blockade in classical Hodgkin lymphoma. J lost 6 bases, V lost 3 bases, and 5 bases had no gene match. Germline loops: CDR1 MNHEY, CDR2 SMNVEV (reference sequence). The CDR3 spans 14 residues. Study outcomes and limitations: Prior therapy or disease activity may underlie the repertoire differences, whose causes remain undefined. Diversity in CD4+ TCRs, unlike that measured in CD8+ TCRs, had risen significantly by C4D1.

As for time point: cycle 4 day 1 (C4D1), after 5 to 7 weeks of nivolumab. Every one of the patients relapsed after autologous stem cell transplantation (brentuximab vedotin exposure was variable). It was by magnetic negative selection that CD8+ T cells were isolated from thawed PBMCs. Libraries were prepared by immunoSEQ multiplex PCR; TCRdb keeps only in-frame clonotypes and omits some of them. Here the sample spans 8,000 to 8,500 clones, around 84% being singletons. The sequences come from CD8+ T cells from blood, collected before the fourth cycle of nivolumab. This TCR was recovered from a human donor with classical Hodgkin lymphoma. The genes are TRBV27 and TRBJ1-5; 7 nucleotides agree with TRBD1. The CDR3 region has the DNA TGTGCCAGCAGTTTCACAGGGGTGAGTCAGCCCCAGCATTTT. Translation gives CASSFTGVSQPQHF.